The 24 T cell receptor beta chains in this list originate from one sample, sequenced in a study of T cell repertoires in cytomegalovirus infection. A single record per CDR3 protein comes from TCRdb applying MiXCR to the reads. The sample has hundreds of thousands of distinct CDR3 sequences, 17% seen once. The specimen sequenced was PBMCs. The receptors originated from a human donor in good health (CMV status not recorded). Some clones in this sample may be carry-over from other donors' samples.

This clonotype has a handful of counts. The chain recombines TRBV9 with TRBJ2-1; the match to TRBD1 covers 7 bases. The CDR3 extends over 15 amino acids. Per the germline V gene, CDR1 is SGDLS and CDR2 is YYNGEE. Losses at the gene ends were 3 bases for V and 4 bases for J; bases not matched to a gene: 7. The CDR3 DNA reads as TGTGCCAGCAGCGCCGGGACAGAACATTACAATGAGCAGTTCTTC. It specifies CASSAGTEHYNEQFF.

The rearrangement joins TRBV7-9 to TRBJ2-7; D call uncertain. V was cut by 0 bases and J by 2 bases, with 11 bases left in between. In germline, CDR1 is SEHNR, CDR2 FQNEAQ (reference sequence). The CDR3 has 15 residues. Here the CDR3 reads CASSLAGIGTYEQYF. The CDR3 DNA reads as TGTGCCAGCAGCTTAGCAGGGATAGGGACCTACGAGCAGTACTTC.

The chain has TRBV19 and TRBJ2-6; D uncertain. V lost 4 bases to trimming and J lost 2 bases, with 3 bases between them. There are 13 residues in the CDR3. Germline lookup yields CDR1 LNHDA and CDR2 SQIVND (reference sequence). CDR3 in amino acids: CASSNPGANVLTF. The CDR3 region has the DNA TGTGCCAGTAGTAACCCTGGGGCCAACGTCCTGACTTTC.

This clonotype was counted only a few times. V and J are TRBV3-1 and TRBJ2-7; 11 positions agree with TRBD2. The CDR3 is 17 residues long. Germline V gives CDR1 LGHDT, CDR2 YNNKEL (reference sequence). V lost 2 bases and J lost 0; bases outside the gene matches: 6. CDR3 in DNA: TGTGCCAGCAGCCAACTTCTAGCGGGGGGCACCTCCTACGAGCAGTACTTC. Protein product: CASSQLLAGGTSYEQYF.

The rearrangement links TRBV12-3 or TRBV12-4 to TRBJ1-2; D is unclear. This CDR3 spans 16 amino acids. Trimming cost V 6 bases and J 3 bases, with 20 bases left between them. The CDR3 region has the DNA TGTGCCAGCAGCTTAACCGGGAGACCACCCGACTATGGCTACACCTTC. Translated: CASSLTGRPPDYGYTF.

The rearrangement links TRBV9 to TRBJ1-2; TRBD1 agrees at 8 bases. The CDR3 is 13 residues long. Germline V gene lookup returns CDR1 SGDLS and CDR2 YYNGEE. J gave up 5 bases and V 7 bases, and 7 bases lay outside the gene matches. Here the CDR3 DNA reads TGTGCCAGCGCCCTTCGGACAGGGTATGGCTACACCTTC. Amino acids: CASALRTGYGYTF.

This clonotype was counted a few times. The J gene is TRBJ1-2, the V gene TRBV6-1; the D gene is possibly TRBD1 (5 bases). Trimming took off 2 bases at V and 8 bases at J, with 15 bases between the two ends. Germline CDR1 reads MNHNS; CDR2 reads SASEGT. This CDR3 has 14 residues. The CDR3 DNA is TGTGCCAGCAGTGAAAGTGTAGGACAATCAGGCTACACCTTC. It translates to CASSESVGQSGYTF.

The rearrangement links TRBV28 to TRBJ2-5; D may match TRBD1 or TRBD2 (6 bases each). Germline V CDR1 and CDR2: MDHEN, SYDVKM. Trimming took 6 bases from V and 3 from J, leaving 14 bases between them. The length of the CDR3 is 14 residues. CDR3 sequence: CASSSGGREETQYF. In DNA, the CDR3 is TGTGCCAGCAGCTCCGGGGGCAGGGAAGAGACCCAGTACTTC.

This clonotype was seen repeatedly, ten times or more. CDR3 sequence (DNA): TGCAGTGCTAGCCAGGGGCAGGACGAGCAGTACTTC. This gives the protein CSASQGQDEQYF. This chain uses TRBV20-1 with TRBJ2-7; possibly TRBD1 for D (6 bases). CDR3 size: 12 residues. The germline gives CDR1 DFQATT, CDR2 SNEGSKA (reference sequence). Trimming shortened V by 3 bases and J by 5 bases, and 11 bases separated the two germline ends.

The chain carries TRBV27 and TRBJ2-2, with D maybe TRBD1 (5 bases). Per the germline V gene, CDR1 is MNHEY and CDR2 is SMNVEV (reference sequence). Between the trimmed V and J ends, which lost 4 bases and 0 bases, there was a span of 15 bases. This CDR3 comprises 17 residues. The CDR3 coding sequence is TGTGCCAGCAGTTCCCTGGGTCAGGGCACGAACACCGGGGAGCTGTTTTTT. This encodes CASSSLGQGTNTGELFF.

This chain uses TRBV12-3 or TRBV12-4 with TRBJ2-3; a possible D gene is TRBD1 (6 bases). This CDR3 has 14 residues. V was pared by 6 bases and J by 0 bases, with 10 bases between. The CDR3 DNA reads TGTGCCAGCAGCCGGACAGTTAGCACAGATACGCAGTATTTT. It is translated as CASSRTVSTDTQYF.

This clonotype was seen at least ten times. This rearrangement joins TRBV2 to TRBJ2-2; a possible D gene is TRBD2 (7 bases). V was cut by 7 bases and J by 3 bases, with 15 bases left in between. Germline CDR1 reads SNHLY; CDR2 reads FYNNEI. CDR3 size: 15 residues. The CDR3 DNA reads TGTGCCAGCATAAAGGGAGGGGGGGACACCGGGGAGCTGTTTTTT. Its translation is CASIKGGGDTGELFF.

This rearrangement joins TRBV6-5 to TRBJ2-1; 9 nucleotides agree with TRBD2. The V and J ends lost 5 bases and 7 bases, in that order; junction bases with no gene match: 6. The CDR3 is made up of 14 amino acids. Per germline, CDR1 MNHEY and CDR2 SVGAGI. CDR3 nucleotide sequence: TGTGCCAGCAGTCCGTGGACTAGCGTTAATGAGCAGTTCTTC. Encoded protein: CASSPWTSVNEQFF.

There are a few counts of this clonotype. The V call is TRBV20-1, the J call TRBJ1-5; D remains ambiguous. The V end was cut by 1 base, the J end by 1 base, with 5 bases between. This CDR3 is built from 13 residues. The germline CDR1 and CDR2 sequences are DFQATT and SNEGSKA (reference sequence). The chain's CDR3 is CSARVGSNQPQHF. CDR3 bases: TGCAGTGCTAGAGTGGGGAGCAATCAGCCCCAGCATTTT.

This clonotype was seen many times. The rearrangement links TRBV7-2 to TRBJ2-3; 7 bases align to TRBD1. In germline, CDR1 is SGHTA, CDR2 FQGNSA. CDR3 length: 16 amino acids. Trimming took 6 bases from V and 0 from J; bases not matched to a gene: 9. The CDR3 region is CASRNGQDRSTDTQYF. For the CDR3, the DNA is TGTGCCAGCAGGAACGGACAGGATAGGAGCACAGATACGCAGTATTTT.

This clonotype occurred many times. The chain links TRBV12-5 to TRBJ1-1; TRBD1 aligns across 8 bases. The CDR3 covers 16 residues. The V segment lost 4 bases and the J segment 2 bases; nucleotides outside the gene matches: 9. Looked up from germline, CDR1 is LGHNT and CDR2 is FRNRAP. This CDR3 is CASGSPEQGGNTEAFF. The CDR3 bases are TGTGCTAGTGGTTCCCCCGAACAGGGGGGAAACACTGAAGCTTTCTTT. Supplemented by reference TRBV12-5 and TRBJ1-1, the full variable domain reads DARVTQTPRHKVTEMGQEVTMRCQPILGHNTVFWYRQTMMQGLELLAYFRNRAPLDDSGMPKDRFSAEMPDATLATLKIQPSEPRDSAVYFCASGSPEQGGNTEAFFGQGTRLTVV.

The chain uses TRBV20-1 and TRBJ2-2; D unclear. The CDR3 spans 12 residues. The germline gives CDR1 DFQATT, CDR2 SNEGSKA (reference sequence). V was cut by 0 bases and J by 6 bases, with 5 bases left in between. The CDR3 sequence: CSARDPAGELFF. The CDR3, as DNA: TGCAGTGCTAGAGATCCGGCCGGGGAGCTGTTTTTT.

This clonotype was seen repeatedly, ten times or more. The chain employs TRBV7-2 and TRBJ2-5; 11 nucleotides agree with TRBD2. The ends lost 0 bases at V and 2 bases at J; junction bases unmatched: 8. The germline V gene encodes CDR1 SGHTA and CDR2 FQGNSA. The CDR3 contains 18 residues. Here the CDR3 reads CASSLASLAGGAQETQYF. DNA for the CDR3: TGTGCCAGCAGCTTAGCGAGTCTAGCGGGGGGTGCACAAGAGACCCAGTACTTC. Drawing the rest from reference TRBV7-2 and TRBJ2-5, the complete variable domain is GAGVSQSPSNKVTEKGKDVELRCDPISGHTALYWYRQSLGQGLEFLIYFQGNSAPDKSGLPSDRFSAERTGGSVSTLTIQRTQQEDSAVYLCASSLASLAGGAQETQYFGPGTRLLVL.

Comments on this clonotype: This may arise from a read error, as a much more abundant clone is one base away. The chain links TRBV4-2 to TRBJ2-1, with TRBD2 matching 11 bases. Germline CDR1 reads LGHNA; CDR2 reads YNFKEQ. The V segment lost 4 bases and the J segment 5 bases; nucleotides outside the gene matches: 1. The CDR3 totals 14 residues. The DNA for the CDR3 is TGTGCCAGCAGCCTGACTAGCGGGGACAATGAGCAGTTCTTC. As protein: CASSLTSGDNEQFF.

The J gene is TRBJ2-7, the V gene TRBV6-1, with TRBD2 matching 9 bases. The CDR3 loop spans 13 amino acids. After removal of 6 bases from V and 3 bases from J, the junction contained 3 bases not matched to a gene. Germline V CDR1 and CDR2: MNHNS, SASEGT. CDR3 DNA: TGTGCCAGCAGGGCGGGGGGGCTCTACGAGCAGTACTTC. As protein: CASRAGGLYEQYF.

The chain joins TRBV5-1 to TRBJ2-3; the match to TRBD1 covers 7 bases. Germline V gene sequence: CDR1 SGHRS, CDR2 YFSETQ. This CDR3 is 14 amino acids long. V dropped 4 bases and J dropped 2; count of bases not matched to a gene: 4. Here the CDR3 reads CASSQGQHTDTQYF. DNA for the CDR3: TGCGCCAGCAGCCAGGGACAGCACACAGATACGCAGTATTTT.

V usage is TRBV7-9 and J usage is TRBJ2-1; 15 bases match TRBD2. The CDR3 runs 15 residues. With V trimmed by 4 bases and J by 10 bases, 5 bases remained unmatched. Germline CDR1 reads SEHNR; CDR2 reads FQNEAQ (reference sequence). The CDR3 DNA reads TGTGCCAGCAGCTCGGCGGGACTAGCGGGGGGAGAGCAGTTCTTC. As protein: CASSSAGLAGGEQFF.

This clonotype was observed a handful of times. The chain is built from TRBV7-9 and TRBJ2-1; the D gene is possibly TRBD2 (7 bases). Looked up from germline, CDR1 is SEHNR and CDR2 is FQNEAQ (reference sequence). CDR3 length: 15 residues. V dropped 5 bases and J dropped 9 bases, with 20 bases sitting between them. The CDR3 reads CASSPRGGPGSEQFF. The CDR3 coding sequence is TGTGCCAGCAGCCCGAGGGGGGGTCCGGGTAGTGAGCAGTTCTTC.

This clonotype was counted many times. The V call is TRBV7-2, the J call TRBJ2-7; 7 nucleotides line up with TRBD1. The CDR3 loop spans 13 amino acids. V was clipped by 5 bases and J by 6 bases; unmatched bases: 7. Germline CDR1 reads SGHTA; CDR2 reads FQGNSA. The CDR3 loop is CASSPTGFGEQYF. CDR3 DNA sequence: TGTGCCAGCAGCCCGACAGGGTTCGGCGAGCAGTACTTC.